This T cell receptor beta chain emerged from a study of control samples from healthy donors and cancer patients. The germline gives CDR1 MNHEY, CDR2 SVGAGI. The V end lost 6 bases, the J end lost 2 bases, and 10 bases lay between the germline ends. CDR3 size: 13 residues. The method was immunoSEQ multiplex PCR; TCRdb's version includes in-frame clones alone and lacks a portion of them. The sample lists 100,000 to 150,000 clones; around 87% were seen once. Material: blood. This receptor was identified in a man in his sixties in good health. The rearrangement joins TRBV6-5 to TRBJ1-2, with no clear D. CDR3 region: CASSIGVNYGYTF. The CDR3 nucleotides read TGTGCCAGCAGCATTGGGGTGAACTATGGCTACACCTTC.